A single T cell receptor (beta chain) is shown here with its context. Trimming left V 4 bases short and J 4 bases short, with 19 bases between. The CDR3 is 16 amino acids. The germline gives CDR1 MNHEY, CDR2 SMNVEV (reference sequence). The data were obtained in a study of metastatic and nonmetastatic thyroid tumors. Patients had received no treatment of any kind before thyroid surgery. TCRdb re-analyzed the PCR reads using MiXCR. The repertoire holds fewer than 16,000 clones, with roughly a quarter as singletons. Material: tumor tissue. The chain employs TRBV27 and TRBJ1-1; D is possibly TRBD1 (6 bases). The receptor was derived from a female donor with papillary thyroid cancer or a benign thyroid nodule (not recorded which). Some clones in this sample may be carry-over from other donors' samples. The CDR3 DNA reads as TGTGCCAGCAGTTCTTCAGGGGTCCCTACGGGCACTGAAGCTTTCTTT. Translated, it gives CASSSSGVPTGTEAFF.